The 11 T cell receptor beta chains below all came from one sample that was sequenced in a study of Ad26.COV2.S vaccination and SARS-CoV-2 variants. Repertoires were generated with immunoSEQ multiplex PCR, while TCRdb's copy carries only in-frame clones and drops some. Of roughly 180,000 clones in the sample, roughly 87% were seen once. Sequencing used peripheral blood, obtained after recovery from COVID-19. Source of these receptors: a human donor who had recovered from COVID-19.

This sequence joins TRBV12-3 or TRBV12-4 and TRBJ1-2, with D possibly being TRBD1 (6 bases). V shed 5 bases and J shed 8 bases, with 12 bases lying between them. CDR3 length: 12 amino acids. The CDR3 region has the DNA TGTGCCAGCAGTGCAGGGGCCCTCGGCTACACCTTC. Protein product: CASSAGALGYTF.

This clone was detected a few times. The chain recombines TRBV3-1 (or the pseudogene TRBV3-2) with TRBJ2-5, with 9 bases fitting TRBD1. CDR1 is LGHDT, CDR2 YNNKEL, per germline (reference sequence). This CDR3 is 13 amino acids long. With V trimmed by 6 bases and J by 5 bases, 4 bases remained unmatched. The CDR3 region has the DNA TGTGCCAGCAGTCTACAGGGGGCGGAGACCCAGTACTTC. Translated: CASSLQGAETQYF.

The rearrangement joins TRBV27 to TRBJ2-3; 8 nucleotides align to TRBD2. Per germline, CDR1 MNHEY and CDR2 SMNVEV (reference sequence). The V gene end was trimmed by 6 bases and the J gene end by 0 bases; junction bases not matched to a gene: 11. The CDR3 covers 17 residues. The CDR3 region has the DNA TGTGCCAGCAGCCTCGCAACTAGCGGAGATAGCACAGATACGCAGTATTTT. This sequence encodes CASSLATSGDSTDTQYF.

This rearrangement joins TRBV4-2 to TRBJ2-7, with 7 bases matching TRBD2. The germline V gene has CDR1 LGHNA and CDR2 YNFKEQ. The V segment lost 1 base and the J segment 2 bases; nucleotides outside the gene matches: 5. CDR3 length equals 15 residues. The CDR3 DNA is TGTGCCAGCAGCCAAGTTCTCCGGGAGGCCTACGAGCAGTACTTC. Encoded protein: CASSQVLREAYEQYF.

V gene TRBV14 combines with J gene TRBJ1-2; no definite D call. This CDR3 contains 14 residues. Trimming shortened V by 0 bases and J by 8 bases, and 13 bases separated the two germline ends. Germline V gives CDR1 SGHDN, CDR2 FVKESK. DNA of the CDR3: TGTGCCAGCAGCCAAGACCCTGGATCGGGGGGCTACACCTTC. Protein product: CASSQDPGSGGYTF.

The V call is TRBV4-1, the J call TRBJ2-1; the D is unclear. This CDR3 has 12 amino acids. CDR1 and CDR2 (germline): MGHRA, YSYEKL. V lost 3 bases, J lost 7 bases, and 7 bases lay in between. Here the CDR3 DNA reads TGCGCCAGCAGCCATAATGGAAATGAGCAGTTCTTC. Amino acid sequence: CASSHNGNEQFF.

The J gene is TRBJ1-6, the V gene TRBV3-1 (or the pseudogene TRBV3-2); D not certain. From germline, CDR1 is LGHDT and CDR2 YNNKEL (reference sequence). The germline V and J ends were trimmed by 10 bases and 8 bases, with 21 bases remaining between them. The CDR3 is 15 amino acids. CDR3 region: CAIPPRRDFHSPLHF. CDR3 nucleotide sequence: TGTGCCATCCCGCCCCGTAGAGATTTCCATTCACCCCTCCACTTT.

The genes are TRBV7-3 and TRBJ2-1; D not resolved. The CDR3 is 15 amino acids. Looked up from germline, CDR1 is SGHTA and CDR2 is FQGTGA. Trimming cost V 4 bases and J 0 bases, with 10 bases left between them. CDR3 nucleotide sequence: TGTGCCAGCAGCTCAGGAGCCTCCTCCTACAATGAGCAGTTCTTC. Amino acids: CASSSGASSYNEQFF.

The rearrangement links TRBV6-5 to TRBJ1-4; no clear D. Trimming took off 2 bases at V and 2 bases at J, with 6 bases between the two ends. Germline lookup yields CDR1 MNHEY and CDR2 SVGAGI. CDR3 length: 14 residues. The CDR3 DNA sequence: TGTGCCAGCAGTTACCTGGGTACTAATGAAAAACTGTTTTTT. Encoded protein: CASSYLGTNEKLFF.

The J gene is TRBJ1-1, the V gene TRBV6-5; tentatively, D is TRBD1 (5 bases). The CDR3 contains 14 residues. Germline CDR1 reads MNHEY; CDR2 reads SVGAGI. V lost 5 bases and J 0 bases, leaving 10 bases between the germline ends. CDR3 sequence reads: CASSPGRLNTEAFF. The CDR3, as DNA: TGTGCCAGCAGTCCGGGGCGTCTGAACACTGAAGCTTTCTTT.

This sequence joins TRBV5-8 and TRBJ2-1; perhaps TRBD1 as D (7 bases). The V end was cut by 6 bases, the J end by 4 bases, with 14 bases between. The germline CDR1 and CDR2 sequences are SGHTS and YDEGEE. This CDR3 has 14 residues. The CDR3 coding sequence is TGTGCCAGCATCACCTCAGGGGGGTACAATGAGCAGTTCTTC. This sequence encodes CASITSGGYNEQFF.